The sequence of this T cell receptor (beta chain) was determined in a study of breast tumors, draining lymph nodes, adjacent tissues. Germline lookup yields CDR1 DFQATT and CDR2 SNEGSKA (reference sequence). CDR3 length: 17 amino acids. Trimming pared 5 bases from V and 2 bases from J, leaving 25 bases between. This clonotype was picked up a small number of times. Its specificity is not known. With a much larger clone just one base away, this may be a read error. Study results and caveats: Compared with lymph nodes, tumors were less diverse; compared with nontumor tissue, more.

TCRdb reprocessed the multiplex PCR reads via MiXCR and lists one record per CDR3 protein. The sample carries 150,000 to 250,000 distinct CDR3 sequences, 31% recorded once. The lymph nodes were axillary draining lymph nodes from breast cancer patients. The receptor was derived from a female donor with breast cancer. Some clones in this sample may be carry-over from other donors' samples. The chain links TRBV20-1 to TRBJ2-7; D ambiguous. Sequenced material: axillary lymph node tissue. DNA of the CDR3: TGCAGTGCTCGTCCCTCGTACTCTACCTCAGGACCCTACGAGCAGTACTTC. This translates into CSARPSYSTSGPYEQYF.